The 21 T cell receptor beta chains below were found in one sample sequenced in a study of CXCR3-negative and CXCR3-positive naive CD8 T cells. Researchers prepared the TRB cDNA libraries using 5' RACE with UMI labels. TCRdb reprocessed the 5' RACE reads and keeps a single row for each CDR3 protein, giving no DNA. This table holds about 66,000 distinct CDR3 sequences. The sample comprised naive CXCR3- CD8+ T cells from blood. Documented subset: CD45RO-CCR7+CD27+CD95- naive CD8+ T cells lacking CXCR3 (TNR3-). All receptors come from a human donor in good health. Some clones in this sample may be carry-over from other donors' samples.

The genes are TRBV12-3 or TRBV12-4 and TRBJ2-7; TCRdb outputs TRBD2, but without DNA this stays unchecked. There are 15 residues in the CDR3. The CDR3 is CASSPLAGRPYEQYF.

The chain's CDR3 is CASKIYDNEQFF. V usage is TRBV2 and J usage is TRBJ2-1. This CDR3 contains 12 residues. Looked up from germline, CDR1 is SNHLY and CDR2 is FYNNEI.

The chain employs TRBV5-5 and TRBJ1-1. The CDR3 is 12 residues long. CDR1 SGHKS and CDR2 YYEKEE come from the germline V gene (reference sequence). The CDR3 region is CASSLDRDQAFF.

The chain recombines TRBV5-4 with TRBJ2-7; there is no DNA to check the TCRdb D call of TRBD2. The germline CDR1 and CDR2 sequences are SGHNT and YYREEE (reference sequence). The CDR3 has 15 amino acids. The CDR3 sequence is CASSSSRSGGYEQYF.

This chain joins TRBV7-9 and TRBJ1-1; TCRdb's D call, TRBD1, is unchecked because there is no DNA. Looked up from germline, CDR1 is SEHNR and CDR2 is FQNEAQ (reference sequence). The CDR3 loop spans 14 amino acids. Here the CDR3 reads CASSFYPEDTEAFF.

This clonotype counts as medium-sized by frequency. J is TRBJ1-1 and V is TRBV7-3. This CDR3 comprises 13 residues. Germline lookup yields CDR1 SGHTA and CDR2 FQGTGA. The CDR3 region is CASSLNANTEAFF.

J is TRBJ2-2 and V is TRBV6-4; TCRdb designates TRBD1, a call that cannot be tested without DNA. Germline CDR1 and CDR2: MRHNA and SNTAGT. This CDR3 has 14 residues. The CDR3 sequence: CASSDSGATGELFF.

This chain connects TRBV18 to TRBJ2-7; the TCRdb D gene call, TRBD1, has no DNA to confirm it. Germline V lookup: CDR1 KGHSH, CDR2 LQKENI. This CDR3 has 18 amino acids. The CDR3 sequence is CASSVFPGQPSRPYEQYF.

The rearrangement joins TRBV18 to TRBJ1-1; TCRdb designates TRBD1, a call that cannot be tested without DNA. Germline CDR1 and CDR2: KGHSH and LQKENI. The CDR3 runs 19 residues. The CDR3: CASSPPIKPGQGLNTEAFF. Full variable domain (outside the CDR3, taken from reference TRBV18 and TRBJ1-1): NAGVMQNPRHLVRRRGQEARLRCSPMKGHSHVYWYRQLPEEGLKFMVYLQKENIIDESGMPKERFSAEFPKEGPSILRIQQVVRGDSAAYFCASSPPIKPGQGLNTEAFFGQGTRLTVV.

The V gene is TRBV12-3 or TRBV12-4, the J gene TRBJ2-7; TCRdb designates TRBD1, a call that cannot be tested without DNA. This CDR3 comprises 16 residues. CDR3 loop: CASSLAPGQGLYEQYF.

V gene TRBV28 combines with J gene TRBJ2-5; the D call of TRBD1 rests on TCRdb alone, since no DNA is present to check it. This CDR3 spans 19 amino acids. Germline V gives CDR1 MDHEN, CDR2 SYDVKM. CDR3 region: CASSLSLGTIPGIQETQYF.

V is TRBV6-2 or TRBV6-3 and J is TRBJ1-6; TCRdb reports TRBD1, a call that lacks DNA to check it against. CDR1 is MNHEY, CDR2 SVGEGT, per germline. CDR3 length: 15 amino acids. CDR3: CASTAGEGAASPLHF.

The chain carries TRBV20-1 and TRBJ2-2; TCRdb reports TRBD1, a call that lacks DNA to check it against. The CDR3 contains 17 residues. Germline CDR1 DFQATT, CDR2 SNEGSKA (reference sequence). CDR3 region: CSARDSFAGVNTGELFF.

The V and J genes are TRBV29-1 and TRBJ2-7; TCRdb outputs TRBD1, but without DNA this stays unchecked. There are 13 residues in the CDR3. CDR1 is SQVTM and CDR2 is ANQGSEA in the germline V gene. The CDR3 region is CSVESGQGHEQYF.

The chain employs TRBV6-5 and TRBJ2-3; TCRdb calls TRBD1, which cannot be checked without DNA. The CDR3 length is 14 residues. Looked up from germline, CDR1 is MNHEY and CDR2 is SVGAGI. CDR3 sequence reads: CASTGQGGTDTQYF.

J is TRBJ2-1 and V is TRBV29-1; as DNA is missing, the TRBD1 call by TCRdb cannot be tested. The CDR3 has 12 residues. Germline V gene lookup returns CDR1 SQVTM and CDR2 ANQGSEA. CDR3 loop: CSVEDWGPEQFF.

The chain employs TRBV21-1 and TRBJ1-2; TCRdb gives TRBD1 as the D gene, but with no DNA this cannot be confirmed. TRBV21-1 has pseudogene status. This CDR3 region has 20 residues. The CDR3 loop is CASSQPYVRTAAPSNYGYTF.

This chain links TRBV12-3 or TRBV12-4 with TRBJ2-7; TCRdb lists TRBD1, though no DNA is available to test this call. This CDR3 has 15 amino acids. CDR3 sequence reads: CASRDSRQSSYEQYF.

This rearrangement joins TRBV7-8 to TRBJ1-1; the TRBD1 assignment by TCRdb is unverifiable without DNA. This CDR3 comprises 12 residues. Germline CDR1 SGHVS, CDR2 FQNEAQ. The CDR3 loop is CASSHLGVEAFF.

The chain couples TRBV7-9 to TRBJ2-1. CDR3 length: 13 amino acids. CDR1 and CDR2 from the germline V gene are SEHNR and FQNEAQ (reference sequence). CDR3 sequence reads: CASSLVSYNEQFF.

The chain joins TRBV7-9 to TRBJ2-1; TCRdb outputs TRBD1, but without DNA this stays unchecked. The CDR3 is made up of 13 amino acids. CDR1 is SEHNR and CDR2 is FQNEAQ in the germline V gene (reference sequence). The CDR3 protein is CASSTQGGNEQFF.